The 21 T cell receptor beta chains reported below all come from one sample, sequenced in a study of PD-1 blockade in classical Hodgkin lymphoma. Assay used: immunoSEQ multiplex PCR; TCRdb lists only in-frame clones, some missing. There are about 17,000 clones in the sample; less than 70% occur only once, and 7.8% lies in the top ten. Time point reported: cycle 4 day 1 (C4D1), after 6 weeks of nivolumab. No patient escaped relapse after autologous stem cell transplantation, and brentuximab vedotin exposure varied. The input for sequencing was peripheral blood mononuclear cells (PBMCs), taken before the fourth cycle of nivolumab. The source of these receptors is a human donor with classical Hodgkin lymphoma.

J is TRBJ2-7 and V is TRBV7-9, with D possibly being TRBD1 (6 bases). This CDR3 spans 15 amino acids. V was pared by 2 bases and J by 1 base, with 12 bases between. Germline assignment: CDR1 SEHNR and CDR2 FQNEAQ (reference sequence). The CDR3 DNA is TGTGCCAGCAGCTTACCCATAGGACAGTCCTACGAGCAGTACTTC. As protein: CASSLPIGQSYEQYF.

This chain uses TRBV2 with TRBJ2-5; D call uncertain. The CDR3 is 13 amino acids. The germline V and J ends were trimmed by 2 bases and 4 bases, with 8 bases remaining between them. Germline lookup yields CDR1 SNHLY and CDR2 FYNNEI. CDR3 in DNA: TGTGCCAGCAGTGAACGGCGTAGAGAGACCCAGTACTTC. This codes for CASSERRRETQYF.

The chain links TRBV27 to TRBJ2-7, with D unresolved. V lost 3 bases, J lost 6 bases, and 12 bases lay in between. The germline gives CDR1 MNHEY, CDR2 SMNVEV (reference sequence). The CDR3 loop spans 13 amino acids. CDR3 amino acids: CASSFGGRAEQYF. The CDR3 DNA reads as TGTGCCAGCAGTTTCGGTGGTAGAGCCGAGCAGTACTTC.

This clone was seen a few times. CDR3 coding DNA: TGTGCCAGTAGTATAGGTCCCGGGACGACCCATGGCTACACCTTC. Amino acids: CASSIGPGTTHGYTF. The chain recombines TRBV19 with TRBJ1-2, with D tentatively TRBD1 (5 bases). Germline V gene sequence: CDR1 LNHDA, CDR2 SQIVND (reference sequence). Trimming took off 1 base at V and 6 bases at J, with 15 bases between the two ends. The CDR3 length is 15 residues.

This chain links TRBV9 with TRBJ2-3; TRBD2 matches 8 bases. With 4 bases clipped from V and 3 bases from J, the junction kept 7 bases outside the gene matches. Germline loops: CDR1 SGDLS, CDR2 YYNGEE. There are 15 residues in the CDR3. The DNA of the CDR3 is TGTGCCAGCAGCTTCAGCGGGAGAGTAACAGATACGCAGTATTTT. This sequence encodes CASSFSGRVTDTQYF.

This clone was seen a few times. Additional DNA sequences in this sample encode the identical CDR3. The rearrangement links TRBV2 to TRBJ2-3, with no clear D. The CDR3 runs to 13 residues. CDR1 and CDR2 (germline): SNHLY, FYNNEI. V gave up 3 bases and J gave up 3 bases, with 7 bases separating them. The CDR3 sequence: CASSDMGTDTQYF. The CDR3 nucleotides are TGTGCCAGCAGTGATATGGGTACAGATACGCAGTATTTT.

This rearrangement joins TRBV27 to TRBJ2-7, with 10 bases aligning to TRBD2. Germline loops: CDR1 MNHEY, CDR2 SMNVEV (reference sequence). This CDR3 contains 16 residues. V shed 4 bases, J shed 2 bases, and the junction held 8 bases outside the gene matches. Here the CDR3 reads CASSSTSGYPPYEQYF. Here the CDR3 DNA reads TGTGCCAGCAGTTCGACTAGCGGGTACCCACCCTACGAGCAGTACTTC.

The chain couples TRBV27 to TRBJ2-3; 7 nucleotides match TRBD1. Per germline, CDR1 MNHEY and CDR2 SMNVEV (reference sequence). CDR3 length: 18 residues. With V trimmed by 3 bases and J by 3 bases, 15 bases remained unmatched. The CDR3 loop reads CASSFIGRRGGMTDTQYF. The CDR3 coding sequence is TGTGCCAGCAGTTTTATAGGGAGAAGAGGGGGCATGACAGATACGCAGTATTTT.

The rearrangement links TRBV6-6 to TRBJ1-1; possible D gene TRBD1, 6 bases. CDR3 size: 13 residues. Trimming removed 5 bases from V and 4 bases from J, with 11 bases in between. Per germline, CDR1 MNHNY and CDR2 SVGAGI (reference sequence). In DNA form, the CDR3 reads TGTGCCAGCAGTACAGGGATTACCACTGAAGCTTTCTTT. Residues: CASSTGITTEAFF.

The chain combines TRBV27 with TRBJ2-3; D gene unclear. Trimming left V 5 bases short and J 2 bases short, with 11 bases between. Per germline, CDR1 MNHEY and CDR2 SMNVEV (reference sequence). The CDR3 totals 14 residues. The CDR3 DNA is TGTGCCAGCAGTCTCAGTAGTTACACAGATACGCAGTATTTT. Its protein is CASSLSSYTDTQYF.

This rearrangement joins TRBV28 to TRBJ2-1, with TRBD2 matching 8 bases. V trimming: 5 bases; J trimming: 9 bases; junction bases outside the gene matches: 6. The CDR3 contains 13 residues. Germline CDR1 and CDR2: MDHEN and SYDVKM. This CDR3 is CASSTGRAGEQFF. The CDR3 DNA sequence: TGTGCCAGCAGTACCGGGAGGGCCGGTGAGCAGTTCTTC.

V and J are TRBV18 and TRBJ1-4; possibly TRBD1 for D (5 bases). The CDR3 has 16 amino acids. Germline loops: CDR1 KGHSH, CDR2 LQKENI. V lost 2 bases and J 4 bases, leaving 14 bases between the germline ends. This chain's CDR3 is CASSPGVAGSNEKLFF. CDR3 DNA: TGTGCCAGCTCACCAGGCGTGGCAGGGAGTAATGAAAAACTGTTTTTT. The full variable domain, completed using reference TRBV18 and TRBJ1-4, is NAGVMQNPRHLVRRRGQEARLRCSPMKGHSHVYWYRQLPEEGLKFMVYLQKENIIDESGMPKERFSAEFPKEGPSILRIQQVVRGDSAAYFCASSPGVAGSNEKLFFGSGTQLSVL.

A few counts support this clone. CDR3 protein: CASSTTGNTEAFF. In DNA form, the CDR3 reads TGTGCCAGCAGTACCACTGGGAACACTGAAGCTTTCTTT. The gene calls are TRBV6-4 and TRBJ1-1; D is ambiguous. V gave up 5 bases and J gave up 1 base, with 8 bases separating them. Per the germline V gene, CDR1 is MRHNA and CDR2 is SNTAGT. This CDR3 contains 13 residues.

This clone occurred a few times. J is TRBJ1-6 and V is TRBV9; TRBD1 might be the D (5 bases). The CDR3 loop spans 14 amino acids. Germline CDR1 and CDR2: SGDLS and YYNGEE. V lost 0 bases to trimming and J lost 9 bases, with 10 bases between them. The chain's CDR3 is CASSVGQGGSPLHF. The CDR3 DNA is TGTGCCAGCAGCGTAGGTCAGGGAGGTTCACCCCTCCACTTT.

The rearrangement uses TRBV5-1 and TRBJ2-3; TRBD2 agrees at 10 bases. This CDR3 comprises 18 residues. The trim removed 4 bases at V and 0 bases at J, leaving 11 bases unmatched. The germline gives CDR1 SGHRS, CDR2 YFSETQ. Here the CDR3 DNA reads TGCGCCAGCAGCAACAACCGGACTAGCGGAGCTAGCACAGATACGCAGTATTTT. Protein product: CASSNNRTSGASTDTQYF.

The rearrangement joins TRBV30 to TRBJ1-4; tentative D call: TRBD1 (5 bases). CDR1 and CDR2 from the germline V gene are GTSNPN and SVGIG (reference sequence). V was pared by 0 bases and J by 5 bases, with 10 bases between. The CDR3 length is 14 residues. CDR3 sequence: CAWSVGGGNEKLFF. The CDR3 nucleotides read TGTGCCTGGAGTGTGGGGGGAGGGAATGAAAAACTGTTTTTT.

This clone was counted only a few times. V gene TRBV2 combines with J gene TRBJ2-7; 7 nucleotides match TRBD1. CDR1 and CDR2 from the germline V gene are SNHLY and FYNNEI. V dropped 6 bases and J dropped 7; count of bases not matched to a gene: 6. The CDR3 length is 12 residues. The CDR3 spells CASRQGTWEQYF. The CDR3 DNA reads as TGTGCCAGCAGACAGGGGACGTGGGAGCAGTACTTC.

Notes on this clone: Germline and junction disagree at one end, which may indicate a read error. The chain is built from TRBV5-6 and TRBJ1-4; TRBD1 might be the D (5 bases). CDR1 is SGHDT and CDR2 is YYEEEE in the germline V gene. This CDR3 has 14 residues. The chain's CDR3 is CASSLGGWDEKLFF. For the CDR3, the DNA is TGTGCCAGCAGTTTGGGGGGTTGGGATGAAAAACTGTTTTTT.

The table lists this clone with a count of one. The CDR3 protein is CASSLFWTSGPSTDTQYF. In nucleotides, the CDR3 is TGTGCCAGCAGTTTATTCTGGACTAGCGGGCCTTCCACAGATACGCAGTATTTT. The chain recombines TRBV28 with TRBJ2-3; TRBD2 aligns across 11 bases. The V and J ends lost 1 base and 2 bases, in that order; junction bases with no gene match: 8. From germline, CDR1 is MDHEN and CDR2 SYDVKM. The CDR3 contains 18 residues.

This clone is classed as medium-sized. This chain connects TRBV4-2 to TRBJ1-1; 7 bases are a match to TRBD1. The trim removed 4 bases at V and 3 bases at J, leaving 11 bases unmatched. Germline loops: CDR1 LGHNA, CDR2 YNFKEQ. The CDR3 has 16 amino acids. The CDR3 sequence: CASSPVEGAHDTEAFF. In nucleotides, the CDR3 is TGTGCCAGCAGCCCTGTGGAGGGGGCGCATGACACTGAAGCTTTCTTT.

The CDR3 reads CASSPRAGSVATNEKLFF. CDR3 sequence (DNA): TGTGCCAGCAGTCCGCGAGCAGGCAGCGTAGCAACTAATGAAAAACTGTTTTTT. The chain uses TRBV27 and TRBJ1-4, with D unresolved. The ends were cut back, 5 bases at V and 0 bases at J, with 19 bases in the middle. Germline loops: CDR1 MNHEY, CDR2 SMNVEV (reference sequence). CDR3 size: 18 residues.